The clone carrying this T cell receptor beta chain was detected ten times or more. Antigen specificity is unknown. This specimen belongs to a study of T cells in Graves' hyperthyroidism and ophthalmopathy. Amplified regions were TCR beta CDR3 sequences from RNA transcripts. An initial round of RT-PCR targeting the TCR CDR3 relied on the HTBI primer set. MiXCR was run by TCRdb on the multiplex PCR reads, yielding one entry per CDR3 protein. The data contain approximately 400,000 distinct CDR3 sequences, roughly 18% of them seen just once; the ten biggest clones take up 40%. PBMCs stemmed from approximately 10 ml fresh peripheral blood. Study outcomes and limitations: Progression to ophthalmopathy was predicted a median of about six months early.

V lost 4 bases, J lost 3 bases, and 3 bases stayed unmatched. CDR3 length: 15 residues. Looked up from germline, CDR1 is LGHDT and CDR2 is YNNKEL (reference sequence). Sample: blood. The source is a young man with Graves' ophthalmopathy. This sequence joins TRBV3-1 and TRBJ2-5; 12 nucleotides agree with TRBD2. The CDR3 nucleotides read TGTGCCAGCAGCCCCCGACTAGCGGGAGAAGAGACCCAGTACTTC. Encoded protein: CASSPRLAGEETQYF.